The 23 T cell receptor beta chains below all came from one sample that was sequenced in a study of blood T cell repertoires in COVID-19. Libraries were prepared by immunoSEQ multiplex PCR; TCRdb keeps only in-frame clonotypes and omits some of them. The table records 400,000 to 450,000 clones, 85% to 90% of them present only once. The sample taken for sequencing was peripheral blood. The receptors come from a man between 18 and 35 years old with COVID-19, enrolled during active disease.

The chain carries TRBV29-1 and TRBJ2-5, with TRBD1 identical over 8 bases. The CDR3 runs 12 residues. Losses at the gene ends were 7 bases for V and 4 bases for J; bases not matched to a gene: 5. Germline-derived CDR1 and CDR2 are SQVTM and ANQGSEA. DNA of the CDR3: TGCAGCGCTATAGGACAGGGAGAGACCCAGTACTTC. Translation gives CSAIGQGETQYF. Looking up the rest from reference TRBV29-1 and TRBJ2-5 gives the full variable domain: SAVISQKPSRDICQRGTSLTIQCQVDSQVTMMFWYRQQPGQSLTLIATANQGSEATYESGFVIDKFPISRPNLTFSTLTVSNMSPEDSSIYLCSAIGQGETQYFGPGTRLLVL.

This clone has a single count. The rearrangement joins TRBV4-1 to TRBJ2-3; D is unresolved. CDR1 is MGHRA, CDR2 YSYEKL, per germline. V gave up 0 bases and J gave up 2 bases, with 15 bases separating them. This CDR3 comprises 17 residues. The CDR3 coding sequence is TGCGCCAGCAGCCAAGAATTTGTGACTTCAATCACAGATACGCAGTATTTT. Its translation: CASSQEFVTSITDTQYF.

The chain uses TRBV11-2 and TRBJ1-6; D perhaps matches TRBD1 (5 bases). Germline V lookup: CDR1 SGHAT, CDR2 FQNNGV. V dropped 3 bases and J dropped 5 bases, with 11 bases sitting between them. The CDR3 totals 15 residues. The CDR3 here is CASSFLQVNNSPLHF. CDR3 sequence (DNA): TGTGCCAGCAGCTTTTTACAGGTCAATAATTCACCCCTCCACTTT.

The chain joins TRBV25-1 to TRBJ2-1; 11 bases are shared with TRBD2. The CDR3 length is 16 residues. V was pared by 8 bases and J by 1 base, with 7 bases of the junction left unmatched. CDR1 is MGHDK, CDR2 SYGVNS, per germline. CDR3 in amino acids: CASSGTSGLSYNEQFF. The CDR3 DNA follows: TGTGCCAGCTCGGGGACTAGCGGACTTTCCTACAATGAGCAGTTCTTC.

The gene calls are TRBV27 and TRBJ1-2, with 9 positions matching TRBD1. The CDR3 totals 16 residues. CDR1 MNHEY and CDR2 SMNVEV come from the germline V gene (reference sequence). V shed 4 bases and J 0 bases; nucleotides not matched to a gene: 6. The CDR3 bases are TGTGCCAGCAGTTCAGCCGGGACAGGGACTAACTATGGCTACACCTTC. Its translation is CASSSAGTGTNYGYTF.

The rearrangement links TRBV27 to TRBJ2-7; TRBD1 agrees at 7 bases. This CDR3 comprises 13 residues. Losses at the gene ends were 7 bases for V and 2 bases for J; bases not matched to a gene: 5. Per the germline V gene, CDR1 is MNHEY and CDR2 is SMNVEV (reference sequence). The CDR3 loop reads CASTKTGTYEQYF. CDR3 nucleotides: TGTGCCAGCACAAAGACAGGGACCTACGAGCAGTACTTC.

The table lists this clone with a few counts. For the CDR3, the DNA is TGTGCCAGCAGTTACATCCAGGGGACTGAAGCTTTCTTT. This gives the protein CASSYIQGTEAFF. This chain connects TRBV6-5 to TRBJ1-1; D perhaps matches TRBD1 (6 bases). Germline V lookup: CDR1 MNHEY, CDR2 SVGAGI. The germline V and J ends were trimmed by 2 bases and 5 bases, with 9 bases remaining between them. The CDR3 totals 13 residues.

The chain uses TRBV11-3 and TRBJ2-7; 8 nucleotides line up with TRBD2. With V trimmed by 10 bases and J by 5 bases, 16 bases remained unmatched. The CDR3 loop spans 15 amino acids. Germline CDR1 reads SGHNT; CDR2 reads YENEEA. Here the CDR3 DNA reads TGTGCCAATCGGGAGGGCTCAGGGGTCGTTCACGAGCAGTACTTC. It specifies CANREGSGVVHEQYF.

The chain has TRBV19 and TRBJ2-7; TRBD2 matches 8 bases. Germline CDR1 reads LNHDA; CDR2 reads SQIVND (reference sequence). The CDR3 is made up of 15 amino acids. V dropped 3 bases and J dropped 6; count of bases not matched to a gene: 10. The CDR3 DNA follows: TGTGCCAGTAGTATCTTAGCGGGAACTCCTGCCGAGCAGTACTTC. It specifies CASSILAGTPAEQYF. The full variable domain, rest sourced from reference TRBV19 and TRBJ2-7, is DGGITQSPKYLFRKEGQNVTLSCEQNLNHDAMYWYRQDPGQGLRLIYYSQIVNDFQKGDIAEGYSVSREKKESFPLTVTSAQKNPTAFYLCASSILAGTPAEQYFGPGTRLTVT.

V usage is TRBV20-1 and J usage is TRBJ1-1; no definite D call. Germline loops: CDR1 DFQATT, CDR2 SNEGSKA (reference sequence). The CDR3 is made up of 16 amino acids. The V gene lost 3 bases and the J gene lost 1 base, with 18 bases spanning the gap. The CDR3 DNA sequence: TGCAGTGCTAGTGATGCCCGGGGAGGGAAGAACACTGAAGCTTTCTTT. This sequence encodes CSASDARGGKNTEAFF.

The CDR3 coding sequence is TGTGCCTGGAGTTCGACAGCACAAGAGACCCAGTACTTC. Its translation is CAWSSTAQETQYF. This chain links TRBV30 with TRBJ2-5, with D possibly matching TRBD1 (5 bases). The germline gives CDR1 GTSNPN, CDR2 SVGIG (reference sequence). This CDR3 spans 13 amino acids. The V end was cut by 2 bases, the J end by 2 bases, with 9 bases between.

CDR3 in DNA: TGTGCCAGCAGCGCCAGGGGGCGCTTTGAGACCCAGTACTTC. It yields the protein CASSARGRFETQYF. This rearrangement joins TRBV9 to TRBJ2-5, with 8 bases fitting TRBD1. Trimming cost V 3 bases and J 5 bases; bases outside gene matches: 6. The CDR3 loop spans 14 amino acids. Germline CDR1 reads SGDLS; CDR2 reads YYNGEE.

This chain links TRBV19 with TRBJ2-2; D might be TRBD2 (7 bases). Looked up from germline, CDR1 is LNHDA and CDR2 is SQIVND (reference sequence). CDR3 size: 15 residues. V gave up 7 bases and J gave up 4 bases, with 16 bases separating them. The CDR3 sequence is CASTAAGASTGELFF. CDR3 DNA: TGTGCCAGTACGGCGGCGGGGGCAAGCACCGGGGAGCTGTTTTTT.

The rearrangement links TRBV25-1 to TRBJ1-1; D is perhaps TRBD1 (5 bases). Per germline, CDR1 MGHDK and CDR2 SYGVNS. The CDR3 spans 13 residues. CDR3 in DNA: TGTGCAAGCGAGCGGGGCATGAACACTGAAGCTTTCTTT. Translating gives CASERGMNTEAFF.

This clone was seen once. The V and J genes are TRBV30 and TRBJ2-2, with 8 bases matching TRBD2. J gave up 2 bases and V 3 bases, and 17 bases lay outside the gene matches. Germline CDR1 reads GTSNPN; CDR2 reads SVGIG (reference sequence). The CDR3 covers 19 residues. For the CDR3, the DNA is TGTGCCTGGAGCAGCACATGGATGCGGGAGGCCACTAACACCGGGGAGCTGTTTTTT. This gives the protein CAWSSTWMREATNTGELFF.

The chain is built from TRBV28 and TRBJ1-4, with D perhaps TRBD1 (5 bases). The CDR3 is 14 residues long. Trimming shortened V by 7 bases and J by 6 bases, and 15 bases separated the two germline ends. The germline V gene has CDR1 MDHEN and CDR2 SYDVKM. CDR3 in amino acids: CASIDKTGHEKLFF. The CDR3 bases are TGTGCCAGCATCGACAAAACAGGCCATGAAAAACTGTTTTTT.

Comment on this clone: Within the sample, other DNA sequences also encode this same CDR3. This chain connects TRBV27 to TRBJ2-3; no reliable D call. V was cut by 3 bases and J by 1 base, with 5 bases left in between. CDR3 size: 13 residues. The germline gives CDR1 MNHEY, CDR2 SMNVEV (reference sequence). The CDR3 DNA reads as TGTGCCAGCAGTTTCCGTGGCACAGATACGCAGTATTTT. Translated: CASSFRGTDTQYF.

Here the CDR3 DNA reads TGTGCCAGCAGCCAAGGCGGGGGGAAGAACTACGAGCAGTACTTC. Residues: CASSQGGGKNYEQYF. The gene calls are TRBV4-2 and TRBJ2-7, with 8 bases fitting TRBD2. CDR1 and CDR2 from the germline V gene are LGHNA and YNFKEQ. This CDR3 has 15 residues. V trimming: 1 base; J trimming: 3 bases; junction bases outside the gene matches: 5.

In this sample, this clone turned up a few times. The gene calls are TRBV7-9 and TRBJ1-1; the match to TRBD1 covers 7 bases. The CDR3 contains 18 residues. The trim removed 1 base at V and 0 bases at J, leaving 11 bases unmatched. Germline V lookup: CDR1 SEHNR, CDR2 FQNEAQ (reference sequence). The chain's CDR3 is CASSLGQGGSYMNTEAFF. For the CDR3, the DNA is TGTGCCAGCAGCTTAGGGCAGGGGGGCTCTTATATGAACACTGAAGCTTTCTTT.

Only one count was recorded for this clone. This chain uses TRBV30 with TRBJ1-1; tentative D call: TRBD1 (5 bases). Trimming removed 1 base at V and 6 bases at J, with 18 bases between. This CDR3 contains 15 residues. Germline values: CDR1 GTSNPN, CDR2 SVGIG (reference sequence). CDR3 loop: CAWSAMEGFWAEAFF. The CDR3 DNA reads TGTGCCTGGAGTGCTATGGAGGGGTTTTGGGCTGAAGCTTTCTTT.

The chain employs TRBV11-3 and TRBJ2-2, with D perhaps matching TRBD1 (6 bases). V shed 8 bases and J shed 7 bases, with 14 bases lying between them. CDR1 is SGHNT and CDR2 is YENEEA in the germline V gene. The CDR3 is made up of 13 amino acids. CDR3 nucleotides: TGTGCCAGCCCGGACCAACAGGGCGGGGAGCTGTTTTTT. Protein product: CASPDQQGGELFF.

The rearrangement links TRBV4-1 to TRBJ1-6; a weak D match, TRBD1 (5 bases). CDR3 length: 17 amino acids. CDR1 MGHRA and CDR2 YSYEKL come from the germline V gene. V lost 1 base and J 0 bases, leaving 10 bases between the germline ends. CDR3: CASSQVGGSSYNSPLHF. CDR3 DNA sequence: TGCGCCAGCAGCCAAGTCGGGGGTAGCTCCTATAATTCACCCCTCCACTTT.

On this clone itself: This sample also contains other DNA sequences that code for the same CDR3. The chain is built from TRBV6-5 and TRBJ2-7; the D gene is possibly TRBD2 (6 bases). V was pared by 0 bases and J by 4 bases, with 13 bases between. The CDR3 is made up of 15 amino acids. Germline V CDR1 and CDR2: MNHEY, SVGAGI. CDR3 in amino acids: CASSYSTGEAYEQYF. The CDR3 coding sequence is TGTGCCAGCAGTTACTCGACGGGGGAGGCTTACGAGCAGTACTTC.